This T cell receptor beta chain was captured by sequencing in a study of cytomegalovirus exposure and HLA in healthy donors. General study findings and limits: A classifier reportedly called cytomegalovirus status with high sensitivity and specificity. Later analysis identified several of the most significant clusters that appeared linked to common viral pathogens. It was 150 or so TCR beta chains that were listed as cytomegalovirus-associated.

While unrecorded immune exposures were likely, the donors were nominally healthy when sampled. This clone showed up just once. The antigen remains undetermined. The PCR had 60 Vbeta and 13 Jbeta primers. Measured with immunoSEQ multiplex PCR; TCRdb has only the in-frame clones, and not every one. The sample records some 150,000 clones, 55% to 75% being singletons. V was pared by 5 bases and J by 4 bases, with 11 bases of the junction left unmatched. Germline CDR1 reads LNHDA; CDR2 reads SQIVND (reference sequence). The CDR3 totals 16 residues. The receptor was isolated from a man in his forties or fifties in good health and CMV-seropositive. The V and J genes are TRBV19 and TRBJ2-1; 7 bases are a match to TRBD1. Material: PBMCs. The DNA of the CDR3 is TGTGCCAGTAGTTCAGGGACGAAGGGGGCATACAATGAGCAGTTCTTC. It is translated as CASSSGTKGAYNEQFF. The full variable domain, with the rest looked up from reference TRBV19 and TRBJ2-1, is DGGITQSPKYLFRKEGQNVTLSCEQNLNHDAMYWYRQDPGQGLRLIYYSQIVNDFQKGDIAEGYSVSREKKESFPLTVTSAQKNPTAFYLCASSSGTKGAYNEQFFGPGTRLTVL.